The 17 T cell receptor beta chains in this list originate from one sample, sequenced in a study of T-cell memory formation after mild COVID-19. TCRdb reprocessed the 5' RACE reads via MiXCR and lists one record per CDR3 protein. The table has about 320,000 distinct CDR3 sequences, around 15% seen once. Sequences were obtained from PBMCs or a T cell subset sorted from them (not recorded which). The receptors stem from a man aged 18 to 29 who had mild COVID-19 (a few samples of this study predate the infection). Cell type and time point are not known.

This clonotype was counted only a few times. The chain recombines TRBV20-1 with TRBJ2-1, with a possible D match to TRBD1 (6 bases). This CDR3 region has 16 residues. Germline CDR1 is DFQATT and CDR2 is SNEGSKA (reference sequence). V shed 0 bases and J shed 3 bases, with 15 bases lying between them. CDR3 bases: TGCAGTGCTAGAGATCGGAGGCGAGGGGGCTACAATGAGCAGTTCTTC. Translated, it gives CSARDRRRGGYNEQFF.

This clonotype came up a few times. The V call is TRBV5-8, the J call TRBJ2-1; TRBD1 might be the D (5 bases). The length of the CDR3 is 11 residues. The germline V gene has CDR1 SGHTS and CDR2 YDEGEE. Trimming stripped 7 bases from V and 9 bases from J, with 11 bases between. CDR3 DNA sequence: TGTGCCAGCGGTTACCAGGGTGAGCAGTTCTTC. Protein product: CASGYQGEQFF.

The sample holds a few counts of this clonotype. The rearrangement uses TRBV28 and TRBJ1-4; D perhaps matches TRBD1 (6 bases). The CDR3 is 14 residues long. V dropped 5 bases and J dropped 8 bases, with 15 bases sitting between them. Germline V gene lookup returns CDR1 MDHEN and CDR2 SYDVKM. CDR3 in amino acids: CASSPGWGAEKLFF. CDR3 sequence (DNA): TGTGCCAGCAGTCCCGGTTGGGGGGCGGAAAAACTGTTTTTT. The variable domain in full, completed from reference TRBV28 and TRBJ1-4, reads DVKVTQSSRYLVKRTGEKVFLECVQDMDHENMFWYRQDPGLGLRLIYFSYDVKMKEKGDIPEGYSVSREKKERFSLILESASTNQTSMYLCASSPGWGAEKLFFGSGTQLSVL.

The sample holds many counts of this clonotype. J is TRBJ2-3 and V is TRBV7-6; D may match TRBD1 or TRBD2 (6 bases each). There are 14 residues in the CDR3. Germline CDR1 is SGHVS and CDR2 is FNYEAQ. V was clipped by 5 bases and J by 4 bases, with 13 bases between them. The CDR3 sequence: CASSPRGDADTQYF. The CDR3 nucleotides read TGTGCCAGCAGCCCGAGGGGGGACGCAGATACGCAGTATTTT.

The gene calls are TRBV29-1 and TRBJ1-1; D gene uncertain. In germline, CDR1 is SQVTM, CDR2 ANQGSEA. V was pared by 4 bases and J by 1 base, with 13 bases between. The CDR3 spans 14 residues. The CDR3 region is CSVGEGTTNTEAFF. DNA for the CDR3: TGCAGCGTTGGTGAGGGCACAACGAACACTGAAGCTTTCTTT.

This clonotype has a count of ten or more. The chain links TRBV6-6 to TRBJ1-5; D remains unclear. Germline values: CDR1 MNHNY, CDR2 SVGAGI (reference sequence). V was pared by 7 bases and J by 4 bases, with 20 bases between. The CDR3 runs to 16 residues. The CDR3 reads CASTKDGYGLNQPQHF. The CDR3 coding sequence is TGTGCCAGCACCAAAGACGGCTACGGGTTAAATCAGCCCCAGCATTTT.

The sample holds a few counts of this clonotype. The J gene is TRBJ2-2, the V gene TRBV28; 7 positions match TRBD1. Losses at the gene ends were 7 bases for V and 6 bases for J; bases not matched to a gene: 8. CDR3 size: 14 residues. CDR1 and CDR2 from the germline V gene are MDHEN and SYDVKM. CDR3 in amino acids: CASNRQGSAGELFF. The CDR3 nucleotides are TGTGCCAGCAACAGACAGGGCTCCGCCGGGGAGCTGTTTTTT.

A few counts support this clonotype. This chain links TRBV5-1 with TRBJ2-5; TRBD1 matches 7 bases. The CDR3 has 13 residues. Trimming at V came to 6 bases and at J to 4 bases, leaving 6 bases not matched to a gene. Germline lookup yields CDR1 SGHRS and CDR2 YFSETQ. CDR3 sequence: CASKEGAGETQYF. CDR3 DNA sequence: TGCGCCAGCAAAGAGGGGGCCGGAGAGACCCAGTACTTC.

This clonotype is classed as medium-sized. The V call is TRBV9, the J call TRBJ1-1; D unclear. The CDR3 contains 13 residues. The ends were cut back, 0 bases at V and 4 bases at J, with 7 bases in the middle. Germline V gene sequence: CDR1 SGDLS, CDR2 YYNGEE. CDR3 loop: CASSVGTGTEAFF. Here the CDR3 DNA reads TGTGCCAGCAGCGTAGGGACGGGCACTGAAGCTTTCTTT.

This clonotype was counted a single time. Mismatch with germline at one junction end may stem from a read error. The V gene is TRBV11-2, the J gene TRBJ2-1; D call uncertain. Per germline, CDR1 SGHAT and CDR2 FQNNGV. This CDR3 has 11 residues. The CDR3, as DNA: TGTGCCAGCAGCTCCGTGGATGAGCAGTCCTTC. Translated, it gives CASSSVDEQSF. Supplemented by reference TRBV11-2 and TRBJ2-1, the full variable domain reads EAGVAQSPRYKIIEKRQSVAFWCNPISGHATLYWYQQILGQGPKLLIQFQNNGVVDDSQLPKDRFSAERLKGVDSTLKIQPAKLEDSAVYLCASSSVDEQSFGPGTRLTVL.

This clonotype was recorded a few times. The chain combines TRBV12-3 or TRBV12-4 with TRBJ1-4; the D gene is possibly TRBD1 (5 bases). Trimming shortened V by 6 bases and J by 5 bases, and 13 bases separated the two germline ends. This CDR3 has 14 residues. The CDR3 DNA sequence: TGTGCCAGCAGCCTAACGACAGTAAATGAAAAACTGTTTTTT. Its protein is CASSLTTVNEKLFF.

A few counts support this clonotype. Here the CDR3 reads CASSAGGGAAGELFF. CDR3 DNA sequence: TGTGCCAGCAGCGCCGGAGGGGGGGCGGCCGGGGAGCTGTTTTTT. V usage is TRBV9 and J usage is TRBJ2-2; a weak D match, TRBD2 (7 bases). CDR1 and CDR2 from the germline V gene are SGDLS and YYNGEE. CDR3 length: 15 residues. V lost 3 bases and J 6 bases, leaving 15 bases between the germline ends.

The V call is TRBV10-3, the J call TRBJ2-1; 9 bases are a match to TRBD2. The CDR3 spans 14 residues. Trimming removed 4 bases from V and 5 bases from J; junction bases left unmatched: 3. CDR1 and CDR2 (germline): ENHRY, SYGVKD. CDR3 loop: CAISGPSGDNEQFF. The CDR3 DNA sequence: TGTGCCATCAGTGGGCCTAGCGGGGACAATGAGCAGTTCTTC.

The chain joins TRBV5-1 to TRBJ2-1; D gene uncertain. The CDR3 consists of 18 residues. The germline gives CDR1 SGHRS, CDR2 YFSETQ. Trimming pared 4 bases from V and 2 bases from J, leaving 22 bases between. The CDR3 region is CASSALLTFGSTYNEQFF. CDR3 in DNA: TGCGCCAGCAGCGCCCTTCTTACCTTCGGGTCCACCTACAATGAGCAGTTCTTC. The entire variable domain, with the rest obtained from reference TRBV5-1 and TRBJ2-1, is as follows: KAGVTQTPRYLIKTRGQQVTLSCSPISGHRSVSWYQQTPGQGLQFLFEYFSETQRNKGNFPGRFSGRQFSNSRSEMNVSTLELGDSALYLCASSALLTFGSTYNEQFFGPGTRLTVL.

The CDR3 DNA reads TGCAGTGCTCCCACGGCGGGCAGAGAGACCCAGTACTTC. Residues: CSAPTAGRETQYF. The rearrangement joins TRBV20-1 to TRBJ2-5, with a tentative D call TRBD2 (5 bases). The germline CDR1 and CDR2 sequences are DFQATT and SNEGSKA (reference sequence). CDR3 length equals 13 residues. The V end was cut by 5 bases, the J end by 4 bases, with 14 bases between.

The chain carries TRBV20-1 and TRBJ1-2; 9 nucleotides align to TRBD1. V was pared by 3 bases and J by 2 bases, with 7 bases of the junction left unmatched. The CDR3 is 15 amino acids. Germline lookup yields CDR1 DFQATT and CDR2 SNEGSKA (reference sequence). The CDR3 reads CSASNTGTGNYGYTF. CDR3 DNA sequence: TGCAGTGCTAGTAACACCGGGACAGGGAACTATGGCTACACCTTC.

The rearrangement links TRBV7-9 to TRBJ1-2, with no clear D. The CDR3 loop spans 13 amino acids. Trimming stripped 0 bases from V and 5 bases from J, with 7 bases between. The germline V gene has CDR1 SEHNR and CDR2 FQNEAQ (reference sequence). CDR3 sequence (DNA): TGTGCCAGCAGCTTAGCGATGGGGTATGGCTACACCTTC. As protein: CASSLAMGYGYTF.